The present T cell receptor (beta chain) was sequenced within a study of blood T cell repertoires in COVID-19. Study overall: In each case, the material was cDNA or gDNA derived from T cells, B-cell-depleted T cells, or PBMCs.

Assay used: immunoSEQ multiplex PCR; TCRdb lists only in-frame clones, some missing. The table lists roughly 260,000 clones, approximately 86% of them singletons, with nearly 6.5% in the top ten. The CDR3 has 17 amino acids. Germline V lookup: CDR1 KGHSH, CDR2 LQKENI. V shed 6 bases and J 6 bases; nucleotides not matched to a gene: 15. Sequencing used PBMCs or T cells enriched from blood (not recorded which). The clonotype comes from a young woman with acute COVID-19. The chain joins TRBV18 to TRBJ2-2; 8 nucleotides align to TRBD1. This chain's CDR3 is CASSPAGTGDGSGELFF. CDR3 nucleotides: TGTGCCAGCTCTCCCGCCGGGACAGGCGACGGTTCCGGGGAGCTGTTTTTT.